This T cell receptor beta chain emerged from a study of OX40 agonist ivuxolimab in advanced cancers. The study, taken as a whole, reports: Relative to CD4+ cells, CD8+ T cells on average had more expanded clones. Determination of antigen specificity was not performed for the expanded peripheral T cells. Patients who responded partially at 0.1-3.0 mg/kg showed clonal expansion ranking among the lowest.

The CDR3 has 15 residues. The germline gives CDR1 MNHEY, CDR2 SMNVEV (reference sequence). Between the trimmed V and J ends, which lost 6 bases and 0 bases, there was a span of 12 bases. As to this clone: Its specificity is not known.

Here immunoSEQ multiplex PCR was the method, and the copy in TCRdb shows in-frame clones only, minus some. Among about 80,000 clones, around 84% were seen once, and the ten largest hold 6.5% to 8%. This sample comprised CD4+ or CD8+ T cells sorted from blood, obtained in a trial of the OX40 agonist ivuxolimab. The TCR comes from an adult with an advanced solid tumor such as melanoma, head and neck, liver or kidney cancer. The gene calls are TRBV27 and TRBJ2-1, with D unresolved. The CDR3 sequence: CASRREISSYNEQFF. CDR3 coding DNA: TGTGCCAGCAGGCGAGAGATAAGCTCCTACAATGAGCAGTTCTTC.